This entry lists 27 T cell receptor beta chains sequenced from one sample in a study of blood T cells in healthy people across ages. Next came a second PCR, run for about 6 to 11 cycles, which used a sample-barcoded 5' primer along with a J-beta primer mix. Via MiXCR, TCRdb re-called the 5' RACE reads, giving one row per CDR3 protein. The sample holds 1.5 million or so distinct CDR3 sequences, 42% seen once. The material sequenced was blood. Source of these receptors: a woman aged 18-35 years in good health.

A few counts support this clonotype. The chain joins TRBV25-1 to TRBJ2-5; TRBD2 agrees at 7 bases. The J segment lost 12 bases and the V segment lost 5 bases, leaving 9 bases of the junction unmatched. Germline values: CDR1 MGHDK, CDR2 SYGVNS. CDR3 length: 12 amino acids. In DNA form, the CDR3 reads TGTGCCAGCAGTAGCCCGCAGGGAGGGGAGTACTTC. Its translation: CASSSPQGGEYF. The full variable domain, completed using reference TRBV25-1 and TRBJ2-5, is EADIYQTPRYLVIGTGKKITLECSQTMGHDKMYWYQQDPGMELHLIHYSYGVNSTEKGDLSSESTVSRIRTEHFPLTLESARPSHTSQYLCASSSPQGGEYFGPGTRLLVL.

In the case of this clonotype: Given a much more abundant clone one base away, this may be a read error. This sequence joins TRBV15 and TRBJ2-5, with 10 positions matching TRBD2. The CDR3 has 15 amino acids. Germline loops: CDR1 LNHNV, CDR2 YYDKDF (reference sequence). The CDR3, as DNA: TGTGCCACCCGCAGAGAAGCGGGGGGGCCCAATGAGCAGTACTTC. Its translation is CATRREAGGPNEQYF.

The chain couples TRBV24-1 to TRBJ2-7, with 9 bases matching TRBD1. Germline values: CDR1 KGHDR, CDR2 SFDVKD. This CDR3 region has 14 residues. V dropped 3 bases and J dropped 1; count of bases not matched to a gene: 0. DNA of the CDR3: TGTGCCACCAGTGATGGACAGGGGTCCTACGAGCAGTACTTC. This sequence encodes CATSDGQGSYEQYF.

The V call is TRBV20-1, the J call TRBJ2-1, with 10 bases identical to TRBD2. There are 16 residues in the CDR3. CDR1 and CDR2 from the germline V gene are DFQATT and SNEGSKA (reference sequence). V was clipped by 0 bases and J by 6 bases; unmatched bases: 8. In nucleotides, the CDR3 is TGCAGTGCTAGAGATCGGGCTAGCGGGAGTCGCAATGAGCAGTTCTTC. As protein: CSARDRASGSRNEQFF.

This clonotype has just a few counts. This rearrangement joins TRBV11-2 to TRBJ2-1; 8 bases are a match to TRBD2. The CDR3 runs to 14 residues. J was trimmed by 2 bases and V by 9 bases; bases with no gene match: 6. CDR1 is SGHAT, CDR2 FQNNGV, per germline. For the CDR3, the DNA is TGTGCCAGTCAAAGCGGGAGTCCCTACAATGAGCAGTTCTTC. Its translation is CASQSGSPYNEQFF.

Only a few counts were recorded for this clonotype. V and J are TRBV9 and TRBJ2-7, with 7 bases aligning to TRBD1. J gave up 2 bases and V 0 bases, and 5 bases lay outside the gene matches. Germline CDR1 is SGDLS and CDR2 is YYNGEE. There are 15 residues in the CDR3. CDR3 nucleotides: TGTGCCAGCAGCGTAGCTTCGACAGGGACCTACGAGCAGTACTTC. It yields the protein CASSVASTGTYEQYF.

This clonotype has only a few counts. The chain links TRBV20-1 to TRBJ1-2; 9 bases align to TRBD1. CDR3 length: 14 amino acids. V shed 6 bases and J 1 base; nucleotides not matched to a gene: 6. Germline CDR1 reads DFQATT; CDR2 reads SNEGSKA (reference sequence). The CDR3 DNA sequence: TGCAGTGCACCTGGACAGGGGATTAACTATGGCTACACCTTC. It encodes CSAPGQGINYGYTF.

This clonotype has a handful of counts. The CDR3 sequence is CSARGPSGGYEQYF. CDR3 nucleotide sequence: TGCAGTGCTAGAGGCCCTAGCGGGGGGTACGAGCAGTACTTC. V gene TRBV20-1 combines with J gene TRBJ2-7, with TRBD2 matching 11 bases. Looked up from germline, CDR1 is DFQATT and CDR2 is SNEGSKA (reference sequence). Trimming at V came to 1 base and at J to 4 bases, leaving 3 bases not matched to a gene. The CDR3 spans 14 residues.

This clonotype turned up a few times. This rearrangement joins TRBV7-2 to TRBJ2-1; no clear D. With 1 base removed from V and 0 bases from J, the gap between germline ends came to 16 bases. This CDR3 is 18 amino acids long. Germline lookup yields CDR1 SGHTA and CDR2 FQGNSA. The CDR3 spells CASSLGLDAFPSYNEQFF. The CDR3 DNA reads TGTGCCAGCAGCTTAGGGCTAGACGCCTTCCCCTCCTACAATGAGCAGTTCTTC.

This rearrangement joins TRBV6-1 to TRBJ1-6, with 9 nucleotides matching TRBD1. The CDR3 extends over 15 amino acids. Germline CDR1 and CDR2: MNHNS and SASEGT. The V gene end was trimmed by 4 bases and the J gene end by 7 bases; junction bases not matched to a gene: 5. For the CDR3, the DNA is TGTGCCAGCAGTGCCCGGGACAGGGTGAATTCACCCCTCCACTTT. Translated: CASSARDRVNSPLHF.

The chain links TRBV6-1 to TRBJ2-1; D ambiguous. This CDR3 is built from 14 residues. Trimming took off 10 bases at V and 0 bases at J, with 13 bases between the two ends. Per the germline V gene, CDR1 is MNHNS and CDR2 is SASEGT. In DNA form, the CDR3 reads TGTGCCATATCGACTGATAGCTCCTACAATGAGCAGTTCTTC. Encoded protein: CAISTDSSYNEQFF.

This clonotype was picked up a small number of times. V and J are TRBV29-1 and TRBJ1-2, with D hard to call. V was trimmed by 4 bases and J by 4 bases, leaving 16 bases between them. Germline V gene data show CDR1 as SQVTM and CDR2 as ANQGSEA. This CDR3 spans 14 amino acids. This chain's CDR3 is CSVVSDHFTYGYTF. In DNA form, the CDR3 reads TGCAGCGTTGTATCGGATCACTTTACCTATGGCTACACCTTC. The full variable domain, with the rest looked up from reference TRBV29-1 and TRBJ1-2, is SAVISQKPSRDICQRGTSLTIQCQVDSQVTMMFWYRQQPGQSLTLIATANQGSEATYESGFVIDKFPISRPNLTFSTLTVSNMSPEDSSIYLCSVVSDHFTYGYTFGSGTRLTVV.

The chain combines TRBV28 with TRBJ2-1; no firm D call. CDR1 and CDR2 from the germline V gene are MDHEN and SYDVKM. Between the trimmed V and J ends, which lost 9 bases and 1 base, there was a span of 13 bases. The CDR3 has 14 residues. For the CDR3, the DNA is TGTGCCAGTCAACACGGACGATCCTACAATGAGCAGTTCTTC. Translating it yields CASQHGRSYNEQFF.

The CDR3 coding sequence is TGTGCCAGCAGCTTAGCGACCGGACAGGCGAACACCGGGGAGCTGTTTTTT. Amino acid sequence: CASSLATGQANTGELFF. The V gene is TRBV7-2, the J gene TRBJ2-2, with 7 bases matching TRBD1. The CDR3 is 17 residues long. Trimming removed 0 bases from V and 0 bases from J; junction bases left unmatched: 4. CDR1 is SGHTA and CDR2 is FQGNSA in the germline V gene.

The rearrangement links TRBV12-3 or TRBV12-4 to TRBJ2-5; no definite D call. V gave up 3 bases and J gave up 4 bases, with 6 bases separating them. This CDR3 contains 12 residues. This CDR3 reads CASSFFRETQYF. DNA for the CDR3: TGTGCCAGCAGTTTTTTTCGAGAGACCCAGTACTTC.

To note about this clonotype: A single base separates this from a much larger clone, so it may be a read error. This chain connects TRBV2 to TRBJ2-3; TRBD2 is a possible D gene (5 bases). The CDR3 length is 15 residues. CDR1 is SNHLY and CDR2 is FYNNEI in the germline V gene. The CDR3 DNA reads TGTGCCAGCAGTGAACAGGCGGGCCTCACAGCTACGCAGTATTTT. Amino acids: CASSEQAGLTATQYF.

This sequence joins TRBV14 and TRBJ2-6; D is possibly TRBD2 (5 bases). Germline loops: CDR1 SGHDN, CDR2 FVKESK. This CDR3 spans 18 amino acids. The V end was cut by 3 bases, the J end by 2 bases, with 17 bases between. The CDR3 coding sequence is TGTGCCAGCAGCCACGCACTATCTCTAGCAACTGGGGCCAACGTCCTGACTTTC. Its protein is CASSHALSLATGANVLTF.

This clonotype came up once. At one end, the junction sequence differs from germline, possibly due to a read error. The rearrangement joins TRBV14 to TRBJ2-1; possible D gene TRBD2, 6 bases. This CDR3 region has 15 residues. Germline CDR1 reads SGHDN; CDR2 reads FVKESK. The CDR3 spells CAGSEAGTPYNEQFF. In nucleotides, the CDR3 is TGTGCCGGCAGCGAAGCCGGGACTCCCTACAATGAGCAGTTCTTC.

This chain links TRBV15 with TRBJ2-3, with 10 bases fitting TRBD2. CDR1 is LNHNV and CDR2 is YYDKDF in the germline V gene (reference sequence). CDR3 length: 18 residues. Trimming at V came to 0 bases and at J to 2 bases, leaving 8 bases not matched to a gene. CDR3 sequence: CATSRDVGGTSVTDTQYF. The CDR3 DNA follows: TGTGCCACCAGCAGAGATGTTGGGGGGACTAGCGTCACAGATACGCAGTATTTT.

This clonotype was seen only a few times. V and J are TRBV20-1 and TRBJ2-3; D may be TRBD2 (7 bases). V lost 3 bases and J lost 1, with 14 bases in between. Per germline, CDR1 DFQATT and CDR2 SNEGSKA (reference sequence). The CDR3 sequence is 15 residues long. CDR3 in DNA: TGCAGTGCTAGCGTGAAGGGGGGGGGCACAGATACGCAGTATTTT. The encoded protein is CSASVKGGGTDTQYF.

The rearrangement links TRBV29-1 to TRBJ1-2, with TRBD1 matching over 11 bases. This CDR3 comprises 13 residues. The V and J ends lost 5 bases and 4 bases, in that order; junction bases with no gene match: 3. Germline V CDR1 and CDR2: SQVTM, ANQGSEA. Here the CDR3 DNA reads TGCAGCGTTCGGACAGGGGGCACCTATGGCTACACCTTC. Translation: CSVRTGGTYGYTF.

This chain joins TRBV5-4 and TRBJ2-3; 10 nucleotides match TRBD1. Per the germline V gene, CDR1 is SGHNT and CDR2 is YYREEE (reference sequence). J lost 3 bases, V lost 2 bases, and 6 bases had no gene match. The CDR3 spans 16 residues. CDR3 region: CASSFRDRGLTDTQYF. CDR3 DNA: TGTGCCAGCAGCTTCCGGGACAGGGGTTTGACAGATACGCAGTATTTT.

The gene calls are TRBV4-2 and TRBJ2-7; 11 nucleotides line up with TRBD1. J gave up 4 bases and V 1 base, and 9 bases lay outside the gene matches. The germline V gene encodes CDR1 LGHNA and CDR2 YNFKEQ. CDR3 length: 17 residues. For the CDR3, the DNA is TGTGCCAGCAGCCAAGTTTTTGGGACAGGGGGTATGTACGAGCAGTACTTC. Encoded protein: CASSQVFGTGGMYEQYF.

A few counts support this clonotype. The V call is TRBV12-5, the J call TRBJ2-2; D unclear. The CDR3 consists of 12 residues. Trimming took off 1 base at V and 8 bases at J, with 5 bases between the two ends. Looked up from germline, CDR1 is LGHNT and CDR2 is FRNRAP. The CDR3: CASGLEEGELFF. CDR3 nucleotides: TGTGCTAGTGGTTTGGAAGAGGGGGAGCTGTTTTTT.

Details on this clonotype: The junction shows a germline mismatch at one end, possibly a read error. This chain links TRBV12-3 or TRBV12-4 with TRBJ1-5; D is undetermined. The CDR3 runs to 16 residues. CDR3 nucleotides: TGTGCCAGCAATTTAGGTCAAGGAAGGGACAATCAGCCCCAGCATTTT. Protein: CASNLGQGRDNQPQHF.

The chain recombines TRBV11-1 with TRBJ2-3; D ambiguous. The CDR3 contains 14 residues. V lost 5 bases and J lost 0, with 9 bases in between. Germline CDR1 reads SGHAT; CDR2 reads FQDESV (reference sequence). The CDR3 reads CASSRISSTDTQYF. The CDR3 DNA follows: TGTGCCAGCAGCCGCATTTCTAGCACAGATACGCAGTATTTT.

This rearrangement joins TRBV24-1 to TRBJ2-2; 10 positions match TRBD1. Trimming took 2 bases from V and 5 from J; bases not matched to a gene: 1. The germline V gene encodes CDR1 KGHDR and CDR2 SFDVKD. The CDR3 length is 15 residues. The CDR3 here is CATSDSGQGTGELFF. As DNA, the CDR3 is TGTGCCACCAGTGATTCGGGACAGGGGACCGGGGAGCTGTTTTTT.